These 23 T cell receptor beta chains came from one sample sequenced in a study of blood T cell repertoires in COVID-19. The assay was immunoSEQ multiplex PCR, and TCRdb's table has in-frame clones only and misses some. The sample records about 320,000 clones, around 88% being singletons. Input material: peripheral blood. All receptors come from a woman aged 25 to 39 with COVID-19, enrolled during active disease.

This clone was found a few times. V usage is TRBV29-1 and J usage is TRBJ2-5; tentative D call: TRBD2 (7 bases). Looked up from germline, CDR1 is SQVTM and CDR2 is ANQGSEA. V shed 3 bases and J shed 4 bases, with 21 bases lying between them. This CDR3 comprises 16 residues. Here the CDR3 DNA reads TGCAGCGTTGAGAGATCCAGGGGAGGGTTTAGAGAGACCCAGTACTTC. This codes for CSVERSRGGFRETQYF. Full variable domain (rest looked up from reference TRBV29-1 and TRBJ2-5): SAVISQKPSRDICQRGTSLTIQCQVDSQVTMMFWYRQQPGQSLTLIATANQGSEATYESGFVIDKFPISRPNLTFSTLTVSNMSPEDSSIYLCSVERSRGGFRETQYFGPGTRLLVL.

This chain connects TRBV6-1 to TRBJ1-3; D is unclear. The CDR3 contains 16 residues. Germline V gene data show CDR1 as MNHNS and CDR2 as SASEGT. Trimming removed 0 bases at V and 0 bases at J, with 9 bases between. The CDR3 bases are TGTGCCAGCAGTGAAGCCCCGTCCGGCTCTGGAAACACCATATATTTT. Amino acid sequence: CASSEAPSGSGNTIYF.

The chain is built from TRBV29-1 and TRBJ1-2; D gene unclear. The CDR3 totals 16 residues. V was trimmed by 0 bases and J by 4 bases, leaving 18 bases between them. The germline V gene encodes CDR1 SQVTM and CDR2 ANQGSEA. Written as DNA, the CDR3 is TGCAGCGTTGAAGAGGTTGGGCTTCTTAAACTCTATGGCTACACCTTC. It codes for CSVEEVGLLKLYGYTF.

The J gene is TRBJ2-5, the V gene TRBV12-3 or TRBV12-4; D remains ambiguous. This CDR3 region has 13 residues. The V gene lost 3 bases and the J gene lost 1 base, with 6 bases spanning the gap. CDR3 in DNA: TGTGCCAGCAGTTTCGAACTCCAAGAGACCCAGTACTTC. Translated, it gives CASSFELQETQYF.

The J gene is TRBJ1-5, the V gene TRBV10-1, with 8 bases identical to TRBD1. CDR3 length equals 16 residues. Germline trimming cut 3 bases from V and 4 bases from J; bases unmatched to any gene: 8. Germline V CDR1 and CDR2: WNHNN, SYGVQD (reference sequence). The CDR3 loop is CASSDRDRLPNQPQHF. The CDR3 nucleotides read TGCGCCAGCAGTGACCGGGACAGGCTCCCGAATCAGCCCCAGCATTTT.

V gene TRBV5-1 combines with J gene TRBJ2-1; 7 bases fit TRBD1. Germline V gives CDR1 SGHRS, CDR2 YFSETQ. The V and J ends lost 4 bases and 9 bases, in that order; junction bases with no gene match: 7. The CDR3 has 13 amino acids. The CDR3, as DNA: TGCGCCAGCAGCGGACAGGTCGCGGGTGAGCAGTTCTTC. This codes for CASSGQVAGEQFF.

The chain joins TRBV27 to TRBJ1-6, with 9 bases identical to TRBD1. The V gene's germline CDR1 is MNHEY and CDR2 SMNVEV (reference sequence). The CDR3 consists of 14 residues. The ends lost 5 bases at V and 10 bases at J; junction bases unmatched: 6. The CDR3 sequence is CASSPRDRASPLHF. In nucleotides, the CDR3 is TGTGCCAGCAGTCCACGGGACAGGGCCTCACCCCTCCACTTT.

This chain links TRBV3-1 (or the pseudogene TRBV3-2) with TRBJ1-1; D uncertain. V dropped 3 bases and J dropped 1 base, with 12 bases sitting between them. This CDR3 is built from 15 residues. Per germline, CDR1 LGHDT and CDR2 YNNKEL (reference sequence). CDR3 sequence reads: CASSHEGAANTEAFF. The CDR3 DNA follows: TGTGCCAGCAGCCATGAGGGAGCGGCGAACACTGAAGCTTTCTTT.

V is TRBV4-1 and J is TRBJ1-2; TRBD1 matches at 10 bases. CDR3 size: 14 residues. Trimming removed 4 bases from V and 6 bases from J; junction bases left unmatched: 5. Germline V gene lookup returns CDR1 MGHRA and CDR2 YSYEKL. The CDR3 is CASSRGTGDHGYTF. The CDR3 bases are TGCGCCAGCAGCCGCGGGACAGGGGACCATGGCTACACCTTC.

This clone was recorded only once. The DNA for the CDR3 is TGTGCCAGCAGCCCTCTCGTAATAGCGGAAAATAGGGAGACCCAGTACTTC. Translating gives CASSPLVIAENRETQYF. The V and J genes are TRBV27 and TRBJ2-5, with D perhaps TRBD2 (6 bases). The CDR3 contains 17 residues. The V gene lost 6 bases and the J gene lost 5 bases, with 25 bases spanning the gap. CDR1 is MNHEY and CDR2 is SMNVEV in the germline V gene (reference sequence).

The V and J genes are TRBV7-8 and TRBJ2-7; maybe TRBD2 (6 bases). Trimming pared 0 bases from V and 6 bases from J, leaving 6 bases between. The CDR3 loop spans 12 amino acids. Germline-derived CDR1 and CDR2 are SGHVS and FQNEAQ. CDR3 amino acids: CASSLASGEQYV. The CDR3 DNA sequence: TGTGCCAGCAGCTTAGCTAGCGGCGAGCAGTACGTC.

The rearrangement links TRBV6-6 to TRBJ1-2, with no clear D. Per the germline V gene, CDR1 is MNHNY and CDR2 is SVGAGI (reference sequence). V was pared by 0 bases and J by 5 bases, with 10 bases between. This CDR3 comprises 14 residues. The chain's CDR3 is CASSYSGRVYGYTF. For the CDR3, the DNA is TGTGCCAGCAGTTACTCGGGGAGGGTTTATGGCTACACCTTC.

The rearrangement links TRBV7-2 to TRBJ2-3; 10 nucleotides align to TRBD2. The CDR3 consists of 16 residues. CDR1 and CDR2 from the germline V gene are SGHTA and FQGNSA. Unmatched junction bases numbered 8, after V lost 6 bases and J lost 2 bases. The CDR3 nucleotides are TGTGCCAGCAGGAATCGAGCGGGGGGGGTCACAGATACGCAGTATTTT. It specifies CASRNRAGGVTDTQYF.

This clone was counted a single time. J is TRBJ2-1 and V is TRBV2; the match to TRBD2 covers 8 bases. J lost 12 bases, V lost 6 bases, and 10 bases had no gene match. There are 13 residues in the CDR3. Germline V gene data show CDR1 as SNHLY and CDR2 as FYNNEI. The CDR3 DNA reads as TGTGCCAGCAGGGGCGGGGGGCCCCCGGGGCAGTTCTTC. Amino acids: CASRGGGPPGQFF. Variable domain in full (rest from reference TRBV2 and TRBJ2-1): EPEVTQTPSHQVTQMGQEVILRCVPISNHLYFYWYRQILGQKVEFLVSFYNNEISEKSEIFDDQFSVERPDGSNFTLKIRSTKLEDSAMYFCASRGGGPPGQFFGPGTRLTVL.

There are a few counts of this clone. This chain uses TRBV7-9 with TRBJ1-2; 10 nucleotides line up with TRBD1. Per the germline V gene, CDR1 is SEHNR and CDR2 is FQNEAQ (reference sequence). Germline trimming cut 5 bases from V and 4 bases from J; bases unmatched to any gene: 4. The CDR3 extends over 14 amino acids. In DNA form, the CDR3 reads TGTGCCAGCAGCCCAGGGACAGGGGCCTATGGCTACACCTTC. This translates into CASSPGTGAYGYTF. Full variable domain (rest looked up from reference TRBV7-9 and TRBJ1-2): DTGVSQNPRHKITKRGQNVTFRCDPISEHNRLYWYRQTLGQGPEFLTYFQNEAQLEKSRLLSDRFSAERPKGSFSTLEIQRTEQGDSAMYLCASSPGTGAYGYTFGSGTRLTVV.

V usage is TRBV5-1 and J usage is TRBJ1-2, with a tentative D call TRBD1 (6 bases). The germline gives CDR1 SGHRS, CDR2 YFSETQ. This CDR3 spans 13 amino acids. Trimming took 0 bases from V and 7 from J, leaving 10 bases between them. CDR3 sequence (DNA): TGCGCCAGCAGCTTGGCCGGACAGAGTGGCTACACCTTC. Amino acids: CASSLAGQSGYTF.

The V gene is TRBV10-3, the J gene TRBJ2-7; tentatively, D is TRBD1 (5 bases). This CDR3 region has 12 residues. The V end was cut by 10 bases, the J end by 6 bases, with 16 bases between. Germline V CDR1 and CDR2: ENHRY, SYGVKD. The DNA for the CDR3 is TGTGCCAGCAATACCCTAGGGGCCGAGCAGTACTTC. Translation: CASNTLGAEQYF.

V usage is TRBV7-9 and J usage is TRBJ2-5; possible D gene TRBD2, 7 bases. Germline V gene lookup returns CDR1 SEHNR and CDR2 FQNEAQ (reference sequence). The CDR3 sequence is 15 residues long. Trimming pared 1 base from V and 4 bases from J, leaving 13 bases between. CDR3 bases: TGTGCCAGCAGCTTAGTTGGGGGGGCGAGAGAGACCCAGTACTTC. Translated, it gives CASSLVGGARETQYF.

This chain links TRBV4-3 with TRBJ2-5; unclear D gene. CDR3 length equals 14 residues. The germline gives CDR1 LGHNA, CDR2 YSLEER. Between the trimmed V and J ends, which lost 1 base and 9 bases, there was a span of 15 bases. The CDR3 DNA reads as TGCGCCAGCAGCCAAGCACAGCACTGGGCCCCCCAGTACTTC. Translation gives CASSQAQHWAPQYF.

The CDR3 DNA sequence: TGTGCCAGCAGCCCGCGACAGGGGACCGGGGAGCTGTTTTTT. Its translation: CASSPRQGTGELFF. The V gene is TRBV7-9, the J gene TRBJ2-2; 8 bases agree with TRBD1. Losses at the gene ends were 5 bases for V and 5 bases for J; bases not matched to a gene: 4. The CDR3 runs to 14 residues. CDR1 and CDR2 from the germline V gene are SEHNR and FQNEAQ (reference sequence).

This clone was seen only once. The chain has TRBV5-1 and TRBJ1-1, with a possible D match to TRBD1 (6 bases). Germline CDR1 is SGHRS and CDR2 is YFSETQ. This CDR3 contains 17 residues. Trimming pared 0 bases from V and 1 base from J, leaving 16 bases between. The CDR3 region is CASSLVVQGKGNTEAFF. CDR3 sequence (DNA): TGCGCCAGCAGCTTGGTGGTGCAGGGGAAGGGGAACACTGAAGCTTTCTTT.

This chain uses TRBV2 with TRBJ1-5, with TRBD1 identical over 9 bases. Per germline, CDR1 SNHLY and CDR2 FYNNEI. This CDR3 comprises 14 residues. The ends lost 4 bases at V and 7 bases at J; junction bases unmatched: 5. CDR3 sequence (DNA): TGTGCCAGCAGTGTTTGGACAGGGGAACAGCCCCAGCATTTT. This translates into CASSVWTGEQPQHF.

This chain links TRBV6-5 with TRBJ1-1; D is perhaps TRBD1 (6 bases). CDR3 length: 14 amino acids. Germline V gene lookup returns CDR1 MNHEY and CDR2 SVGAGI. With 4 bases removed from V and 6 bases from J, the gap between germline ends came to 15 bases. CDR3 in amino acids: CASSSVSGASEAFF. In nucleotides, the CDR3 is TGTGCCAGCAGTTCTGTATCAGGGGCGTCTGAAGCTTTCTTT.